This TCR beta chain is from a study of blood T cell repertoires in COVID-19. Looking at the study overall: Sample material is recorded as cDNA or gDNA derived from T cells, B-cell-depleted T cells, or PBMCs.

This clone has just one count. A junction end diverges from the germline sequence, so it may reflect a read error. Participants spanned ages about 18 to 90 years and resided in 20 to 30 US areas. Before they entered the study, exposed participants had met a COVID-19 case within 2 weeks. Authors' methods: Quantification of nucleated cells was approximated via reference gene primer amplification. Only in-frame clones appear in the TCRdb table, and some are missing; sequencing was by immunoSEQ multiplex PCR. That table is the source of V, J and clone size, and D and trimming were worked out from the DNA. The top ten clones hold 1.9% of a sample with 320,000 or so clones, roughly 85% of them seen once. This clonotype originated in a woman in her thirties who had been exposed to COVID-19. Specimen: PBMCs or T cells enriched from blood (not recorded which).

In DNA form, the CDR3 reads TGTGCCAGCAGCGACACCGGGACTAGCGGGAGAGATTGGCTCTTC. Residues: CASSDTGTSGRDWLF. This sequence joins TRBV3-1 (or the pseudogene TRBV3-2) and TRBJ2-1; TRBD2 matches 14 bases. The CDR3 has 15 residues. CDR1 and CDR2 (germline): LGHDT, YNNKEL (reference sequence).